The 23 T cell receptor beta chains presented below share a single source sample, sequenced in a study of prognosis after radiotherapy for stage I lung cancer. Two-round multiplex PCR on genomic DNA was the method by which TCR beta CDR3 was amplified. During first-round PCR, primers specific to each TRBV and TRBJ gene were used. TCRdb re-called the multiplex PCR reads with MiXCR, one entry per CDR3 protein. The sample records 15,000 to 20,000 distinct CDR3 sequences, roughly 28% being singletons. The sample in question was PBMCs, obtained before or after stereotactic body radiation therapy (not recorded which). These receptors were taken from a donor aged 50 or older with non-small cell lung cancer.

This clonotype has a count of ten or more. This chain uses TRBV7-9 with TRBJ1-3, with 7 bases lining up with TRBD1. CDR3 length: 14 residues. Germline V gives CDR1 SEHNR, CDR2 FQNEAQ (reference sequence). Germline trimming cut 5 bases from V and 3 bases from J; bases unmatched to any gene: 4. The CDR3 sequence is CASSAQGSGNTIYF. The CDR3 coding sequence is TGTGCCAGCAGCGCACAGGGGAGTGGAAACACCATATATTTT. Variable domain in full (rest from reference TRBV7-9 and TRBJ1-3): DTGVSQNPRHKITKRGQNVTFRCDPISEHNRLYWYRQTLGQGPEFLTYFQNEAQLEKSRLLSDRFSAERPKGSFSTLEIQRTEQGDSAMYLCASSAQGSGNTIYFGEGSWLTVV.

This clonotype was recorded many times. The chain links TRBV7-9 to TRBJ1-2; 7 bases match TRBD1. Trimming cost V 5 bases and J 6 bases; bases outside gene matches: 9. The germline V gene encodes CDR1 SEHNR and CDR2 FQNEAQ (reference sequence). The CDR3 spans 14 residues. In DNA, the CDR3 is TGTGCCAGCAGCATCAGACAGGGCGATGATGGCTACACCTTC. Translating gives CASSIRQGDDGYTF. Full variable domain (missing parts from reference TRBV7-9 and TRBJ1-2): DTGVSQNPRHKITKRGQNVTFRCDPISEHNRLYWYRQTLGQGPEFLTYFQNEAQLEKSRLLSDRFSAERPKGSFSTLEIQRTEQGDSAMYLCASSIRQGDDGYTFGSGTRLTVV.

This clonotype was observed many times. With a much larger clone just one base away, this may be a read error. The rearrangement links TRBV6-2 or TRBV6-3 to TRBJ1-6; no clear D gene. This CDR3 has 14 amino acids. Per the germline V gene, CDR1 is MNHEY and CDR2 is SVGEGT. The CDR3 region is CVSSYARFNSPLHF. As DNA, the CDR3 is TGTGTCAGCAGTTATGCCAGGTTTAATTCACCCCTCCACTTT.

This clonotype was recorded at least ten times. This CDR3 is CASSRVSGEQFF. The DNA of the CDR3 is TGTGCCAGCAGCAGGGTAAGCGGTGAGCAGTTCTTC. This chain joins TRBV9 and TRBJ2-1; a weak D match, TRBD2 (5 bases). Germline CDR1 is SGDLS and CDR2 is YYNGEE. CDR3 size: 12 residues. Trimming stripped 4 bases from V and 9 bases from J, with 11 bases between.

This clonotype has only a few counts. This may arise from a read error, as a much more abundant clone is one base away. The CDR3 protein is CAWSVRRGRANTYTQYF. The CDR3 bases are TGTGCCTGGAGTGTACGCCGGGGACGGGCCAACACATATACGCAGTATTTT. The V and J genes are TRBV30 and TRBJ2-3; the D call may be TRBD1 or TRBD2 (5 bases each). Germline values: CDR1 GTSNPN, CDR2 SVGIG (reference sequence). The CDR3 sequence is 17 residues long.

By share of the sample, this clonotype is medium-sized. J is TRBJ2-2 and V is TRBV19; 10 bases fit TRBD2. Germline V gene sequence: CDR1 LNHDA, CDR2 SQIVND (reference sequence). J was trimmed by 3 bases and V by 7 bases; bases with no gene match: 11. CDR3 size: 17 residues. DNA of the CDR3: TGTGCCAGTATACCTAGCGGGAGAAGGTTGGACACCGGGGAGCTGTTTTTT. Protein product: CASIPSGRRLDTGELFF.

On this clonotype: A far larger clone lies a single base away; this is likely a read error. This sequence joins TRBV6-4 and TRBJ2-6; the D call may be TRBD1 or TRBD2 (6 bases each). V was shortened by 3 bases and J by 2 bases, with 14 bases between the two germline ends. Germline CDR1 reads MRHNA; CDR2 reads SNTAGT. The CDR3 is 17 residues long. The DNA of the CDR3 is TGTGCCAGCAGTGATGGCTGGGGGGCGACTGGGGCCAACGTCCTGACTTTC. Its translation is CASSDGWGATGANVLTF.

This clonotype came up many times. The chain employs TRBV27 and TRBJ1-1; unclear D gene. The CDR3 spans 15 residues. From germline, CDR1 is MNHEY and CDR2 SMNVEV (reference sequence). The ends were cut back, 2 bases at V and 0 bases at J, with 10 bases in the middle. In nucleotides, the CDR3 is TGTGCCAGCAGTTTACGCGTAGGCATGAACACTGAAGCTTTCTTT. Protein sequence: CASSLRVGMNTEAFF.

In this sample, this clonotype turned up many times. The CDR3, as DNA: TGTGCCAGCAGCTTAAGCCGCCTGAACACTGAAGCTTTCTTT. Translating it yields CASSLSRLNTEAFF. The chain links TRBV11-2 to TRBJ1-1; D is unclear. CDR3 length: 14 amino acids. Looked up from germline, CDR1 is SGHAT and CDR2 is FQNNGV. V was cut by 2 bases and J by 0 bases, with 7 bases left in between. Drawing the rest from reference TRBV11-2 and TRBJ1-1, the complete variable domain is EAGVAQSPRYKIIEKRQSVAFWCNPISGHATLYWYQQILGQGPKLLIQFQNNGVVDDSQLPKDRFSAERLKGVDSTLKIQPAKLEDSAVYLCASSLSRLNTEAFFGQGTRLTVV.

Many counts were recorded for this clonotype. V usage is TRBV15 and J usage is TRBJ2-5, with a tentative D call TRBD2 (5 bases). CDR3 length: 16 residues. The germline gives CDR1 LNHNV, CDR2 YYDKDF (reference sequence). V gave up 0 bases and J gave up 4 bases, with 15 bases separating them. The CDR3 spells CATSRDLVGAAETQYF. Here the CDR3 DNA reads TGTGCCACCAGCAGAGATCTTGTGGGAGCGGCAGAGACCCAGTACTTC.

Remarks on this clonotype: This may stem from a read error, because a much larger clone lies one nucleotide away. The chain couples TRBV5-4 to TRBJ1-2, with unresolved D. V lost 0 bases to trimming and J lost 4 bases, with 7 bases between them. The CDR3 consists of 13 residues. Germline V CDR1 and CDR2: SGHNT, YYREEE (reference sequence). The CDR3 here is CASSLARCYGYTF. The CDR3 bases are TGTGCCAGCAGCTTGGCGCGGTGCTATGGCTACACCTTC.

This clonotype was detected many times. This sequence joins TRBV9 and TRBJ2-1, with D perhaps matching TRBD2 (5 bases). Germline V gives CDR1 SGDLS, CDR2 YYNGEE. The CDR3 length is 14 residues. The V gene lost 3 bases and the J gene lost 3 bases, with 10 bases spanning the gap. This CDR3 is CASSEDWNYNEQFF. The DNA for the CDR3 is TGTGCCAGCAGCGAGGACTGGAACTACAATGAGCAGTTCTTC.

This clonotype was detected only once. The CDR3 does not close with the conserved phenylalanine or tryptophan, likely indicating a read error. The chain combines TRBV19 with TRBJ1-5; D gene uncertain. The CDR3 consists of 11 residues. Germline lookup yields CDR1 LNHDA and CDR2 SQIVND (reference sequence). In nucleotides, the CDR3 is TGTGCCAGTAGTTCCGGTCAGTCCCAGCATCTT. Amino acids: CASSSGQSQHL.

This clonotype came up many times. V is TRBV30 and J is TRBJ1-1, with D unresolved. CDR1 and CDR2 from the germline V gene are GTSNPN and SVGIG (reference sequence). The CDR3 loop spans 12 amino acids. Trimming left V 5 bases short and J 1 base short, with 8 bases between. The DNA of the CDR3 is TGTGCCTGGGGTAGCCCGAACACTGAAGCTTTCTTT. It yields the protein CAWGSPNTEAFF.

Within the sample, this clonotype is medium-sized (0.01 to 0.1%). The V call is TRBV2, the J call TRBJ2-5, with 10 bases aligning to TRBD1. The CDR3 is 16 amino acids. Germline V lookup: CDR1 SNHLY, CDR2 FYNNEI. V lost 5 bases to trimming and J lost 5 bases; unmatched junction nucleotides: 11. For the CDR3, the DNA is TGTGCCAGCAGTCTTACCGGGACAGGGGTTTGGGAGACCCAGTACTTC. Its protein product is CASSLTGTGVWETQYF.

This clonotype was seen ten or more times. The CDR3 sequence: CSGKGPSGRYEQYF. The CDR3 nucleotides are TGCAGTGGGAAGGGGCCTAGCGGGCGCTACGAGCAGTACTTC. This chain joins TRBV20-1 and TRBJ2-7, with TRBD2 matching over 8 bases. The germline CDR1 and CDR2 sequences are DFQATT and SNEGSKA (reference sequence). V lost 7 bases, J lost 3 bases, and 11 bases stayed unmatched. The length of the CDR3 is 14 residues.

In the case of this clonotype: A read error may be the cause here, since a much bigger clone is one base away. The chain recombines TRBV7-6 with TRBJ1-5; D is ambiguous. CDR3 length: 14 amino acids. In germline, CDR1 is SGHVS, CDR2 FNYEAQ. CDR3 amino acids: CASSLDGGNHPQHF. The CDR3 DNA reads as TGTGCCAGCAGCTTAGATGGCGGGAATCATCCCCAGCATTTT.

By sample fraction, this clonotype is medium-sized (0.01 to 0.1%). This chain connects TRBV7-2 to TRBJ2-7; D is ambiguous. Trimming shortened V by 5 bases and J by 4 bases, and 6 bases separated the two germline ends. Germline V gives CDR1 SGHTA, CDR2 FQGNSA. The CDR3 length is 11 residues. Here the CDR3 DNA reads TGTGCCAGCAGCAACCAGTACGAGCAGTACTTC. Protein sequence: CASSNQYEQYF. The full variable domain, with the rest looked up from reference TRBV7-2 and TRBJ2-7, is GAGVSQSPSNKVTEKGKDVELRCDPISGHTALYWYRQSLGQGLEFLIYFQGNSAPDKSGLPSDRFSAERTGGSVSTLTIQRTQQEDSAVYLCASSNQYEQYFGPGTRLTVT.

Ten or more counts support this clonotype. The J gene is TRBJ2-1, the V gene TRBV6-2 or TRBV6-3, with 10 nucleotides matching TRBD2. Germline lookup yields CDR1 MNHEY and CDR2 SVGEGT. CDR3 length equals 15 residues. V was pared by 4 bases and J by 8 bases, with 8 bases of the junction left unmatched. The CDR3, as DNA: TGTGCCAGCAGTTTTGCTAGCGGGAGAGACTATGAGCAGTTCTTC. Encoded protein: CASSFASGRDYEQFF.

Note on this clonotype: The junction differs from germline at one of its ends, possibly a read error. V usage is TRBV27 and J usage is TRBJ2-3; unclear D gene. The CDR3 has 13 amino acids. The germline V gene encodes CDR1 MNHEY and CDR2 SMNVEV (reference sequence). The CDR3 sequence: CDSSLQVPNTQYF. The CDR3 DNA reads TGTGACAGCAGCCTGCAGGTCCCAAATACGCAGTATTTT.

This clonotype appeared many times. The CDR3: CSATQGGESEQFF. The DNA of the CDR3 is TGCAGTGCAACCCAGGGGGGGGAGTCTGAGCAGTTCTTC. V is TRBV20-1 and J is TRBJ2-1, with D possibly called TRBD1 or TRBD2 (7 bases each). The V gene's germline CDR1 is DFQATT and CDR2 SNEGSKA (reference sequence). The CDR3 runs to 13 residues. V dropped 6 bases and J dropped 9 bases, with 18 bases sitting between them.

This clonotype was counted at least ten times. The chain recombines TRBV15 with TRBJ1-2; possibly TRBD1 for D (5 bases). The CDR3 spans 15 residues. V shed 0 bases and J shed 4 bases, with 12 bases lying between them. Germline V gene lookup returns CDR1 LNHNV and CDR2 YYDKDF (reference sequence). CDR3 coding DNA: TGTGCCACCAGCAGAGATCGGGACGGAATCTATGGCTACACCTTC. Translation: CATSRDRDGIYGYTF.

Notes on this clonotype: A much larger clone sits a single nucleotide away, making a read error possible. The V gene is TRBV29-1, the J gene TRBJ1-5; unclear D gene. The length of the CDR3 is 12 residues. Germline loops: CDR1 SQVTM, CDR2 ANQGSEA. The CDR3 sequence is CSVTSDNQAQHF. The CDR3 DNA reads TGCAGCGTTACTTCAGACAATCAGGCCCAGCATTTT.